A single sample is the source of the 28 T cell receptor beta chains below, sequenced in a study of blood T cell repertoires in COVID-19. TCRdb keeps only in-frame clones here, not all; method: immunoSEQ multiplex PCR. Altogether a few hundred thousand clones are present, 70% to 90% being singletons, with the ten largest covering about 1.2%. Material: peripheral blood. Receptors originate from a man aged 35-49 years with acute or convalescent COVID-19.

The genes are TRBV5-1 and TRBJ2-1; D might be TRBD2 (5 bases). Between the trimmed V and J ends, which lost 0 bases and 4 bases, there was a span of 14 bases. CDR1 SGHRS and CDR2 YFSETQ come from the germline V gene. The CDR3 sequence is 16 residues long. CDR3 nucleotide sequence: TGCGCCAGCAGCTTGGCGGCGGGCGGAAATTACAATGAGCAGTTCTTC. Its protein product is CASSLAAGGNYNEQFF. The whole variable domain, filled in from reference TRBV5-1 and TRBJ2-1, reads KAGVTQTPRYLIKTRGQQVTLSCSPISGHRSVSWYQQTPGQGLQFLFEYFSETQRNKGNFPGRFSGRQFSNSRSEMNVSTLELGDSALYLCASSLAAGGNYNEQFFGPGTRLTVL.

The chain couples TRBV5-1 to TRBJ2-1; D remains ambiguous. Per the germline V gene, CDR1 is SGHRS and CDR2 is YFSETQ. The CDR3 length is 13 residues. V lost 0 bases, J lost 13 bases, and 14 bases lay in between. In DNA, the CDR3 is TGCGCCAGCAGCTTGGATTCCTTAATGTCTCAGTTCTTC. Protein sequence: CASSLDSLMSQFF.

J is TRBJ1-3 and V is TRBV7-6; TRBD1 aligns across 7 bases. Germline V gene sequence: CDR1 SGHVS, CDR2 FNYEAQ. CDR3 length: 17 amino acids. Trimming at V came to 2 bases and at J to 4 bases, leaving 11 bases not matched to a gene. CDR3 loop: CASSLTLTGQLGNTIYF. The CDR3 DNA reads TGTGCCAGCAGCTTAACCCTTACGGGACAGTTAGGAAACACCATATATTTT. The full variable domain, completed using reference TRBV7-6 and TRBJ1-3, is GAGVSQSPRYKVTKRGQDVALRCDPISGHVSLYWYRQALGQGPEFLTYFNYEAQQDKSGLPNDRFSAERPEGSISTLTIQRTEQRDSAMYRCASSLTLTGQLGNTIYFGEGSWLTVV.

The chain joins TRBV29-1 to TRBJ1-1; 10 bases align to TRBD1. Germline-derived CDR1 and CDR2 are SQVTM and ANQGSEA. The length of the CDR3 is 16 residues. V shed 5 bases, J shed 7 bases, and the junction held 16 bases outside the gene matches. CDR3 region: CSVPKIDRGRWDEAFF. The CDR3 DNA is TGCAGCGTTCCCAAAATCGACAGGGGGCGATGGGATGAAGCTTTCTTT. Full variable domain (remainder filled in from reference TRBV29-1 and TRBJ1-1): SAVISQKPSRDICQRGTSLTIQCQVDSQVTMMFWYRQQPGQSLTLIATANQGSEATYESGFVIDKFPISRPNLTFSTLTVSNMSPEDSSIYLCSVPKIDRGRWDEAFFGQGTRLTVV.

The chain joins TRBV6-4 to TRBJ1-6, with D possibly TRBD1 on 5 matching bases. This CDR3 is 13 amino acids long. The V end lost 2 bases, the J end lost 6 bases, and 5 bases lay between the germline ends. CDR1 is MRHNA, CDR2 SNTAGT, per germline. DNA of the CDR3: TGTGCCAGCAGTGACAGGGGTAATTCACCCCTCCACTTT. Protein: CASSDRGNSPLHF.

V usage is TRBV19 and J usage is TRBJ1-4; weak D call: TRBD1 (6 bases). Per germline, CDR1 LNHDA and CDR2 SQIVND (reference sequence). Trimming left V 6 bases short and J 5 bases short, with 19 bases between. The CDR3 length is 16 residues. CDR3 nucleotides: TGTGCCAGTAGCTTCACCGCGACAGGTGGGAATGAAAAACTGTTTTTT. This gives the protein CASSFTATGGNEKLFF.

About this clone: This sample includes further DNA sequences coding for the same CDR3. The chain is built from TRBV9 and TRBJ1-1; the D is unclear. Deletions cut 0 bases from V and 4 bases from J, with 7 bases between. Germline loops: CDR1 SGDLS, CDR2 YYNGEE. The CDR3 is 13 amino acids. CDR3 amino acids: CASSVDPGTEAFF. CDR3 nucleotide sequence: TGTGCCAGCAGCGTAGACCCGGGCACTGAAGCTTTCTTT.

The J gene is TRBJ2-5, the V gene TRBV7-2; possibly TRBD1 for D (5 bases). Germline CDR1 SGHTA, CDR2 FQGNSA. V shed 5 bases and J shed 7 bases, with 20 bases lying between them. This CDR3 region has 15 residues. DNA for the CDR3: TGTGCCAGCAGCCCAGGGCCTAATTTATTGGGGACCCAGTACTTC. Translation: CASSPGPNLLGTQYF.

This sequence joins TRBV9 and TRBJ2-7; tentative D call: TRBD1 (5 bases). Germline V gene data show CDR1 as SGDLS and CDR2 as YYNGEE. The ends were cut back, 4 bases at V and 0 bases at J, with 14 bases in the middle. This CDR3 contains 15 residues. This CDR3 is CASSSSGMNSYEQYF. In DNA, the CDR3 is TGTGCCAGCAGCTCTTCAGGGATGAACTCCTACGAGCAGTACTTC.

The CDR3 nucleotides are TGTGCCAGCAGTGTGCTAGCGAGCTACTACAATGAGCAGTTCTTC. Its translation: CASSVLASYYNEQFF. This chain uses TRBV28 with TRBJ2-1; weak D call: TRBD2 (6 bases). V gave up 5 bases and J gave up 3 bases, with 14 bases separating them. Germline V gene sequence: CDR1 MDHEN, CDR2 SYDVKM. This CDR3 has 15 amino acids.

As DNA, the CDR3 is TGTGCCAGCCCGGGACAGGGGGCCATGAACACTGAAGCTTTCTTT. This translates into CASPGQGAMNTEAFF. The chain recombines TRBV18 with TRBJ1-1; 12 positions agree with TRBD1. From germline, CDR1 is KGHSH and CDR2 LQKENI. This CDR3 contains 15 residues. J lost 0 bases, V lost 8 bases, and 4 bases had no gene match. The complete variable domain, with remaining parts taken from reference TRBV18 and TRBJ1-1, reads NAGVMQNPRHLVRRRGQEARLRCSPMKGHSHVYWYRQLPEEGLKFMVYLQKENIIDESGMPKERFSAEFPKEGPSILRIQQVVRGDSAAYFCASPGQGAMNTEAFFGQGTRLTVV.

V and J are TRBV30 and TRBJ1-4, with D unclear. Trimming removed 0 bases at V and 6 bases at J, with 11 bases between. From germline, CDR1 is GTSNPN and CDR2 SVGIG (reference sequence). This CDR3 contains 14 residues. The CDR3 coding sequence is TGTGCCTGGAGTGTTCCCCCCGGGGATGAAAAACTGTTTTTT. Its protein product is CAWSVPPGDEKLFF.

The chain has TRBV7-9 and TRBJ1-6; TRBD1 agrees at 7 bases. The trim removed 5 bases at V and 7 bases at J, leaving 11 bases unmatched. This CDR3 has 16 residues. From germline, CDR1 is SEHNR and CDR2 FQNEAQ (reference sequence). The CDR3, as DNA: TGTGCCAGCAGCCACCTCCGACAGGGTTCCAATTCACCCCTCCACTTT. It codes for CASSHLRQGSNSPLHF.

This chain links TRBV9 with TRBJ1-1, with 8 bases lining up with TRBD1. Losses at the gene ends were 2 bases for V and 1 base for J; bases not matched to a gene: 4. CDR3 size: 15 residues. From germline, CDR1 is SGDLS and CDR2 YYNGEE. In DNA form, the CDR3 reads TGTGCCAGCAGCGTTTATACAGGGGGGAACACTGAAGCTTTCTTT. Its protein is CASSVYTGGNTEAFF.

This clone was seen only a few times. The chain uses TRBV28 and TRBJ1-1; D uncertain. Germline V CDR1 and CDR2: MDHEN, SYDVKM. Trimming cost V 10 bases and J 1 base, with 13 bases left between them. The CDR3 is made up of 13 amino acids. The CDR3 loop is CATWRAGNTEAFF. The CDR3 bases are TGTGCCACCTGGAGGGCAGGGAACACTGAAGCTTTCTTT.

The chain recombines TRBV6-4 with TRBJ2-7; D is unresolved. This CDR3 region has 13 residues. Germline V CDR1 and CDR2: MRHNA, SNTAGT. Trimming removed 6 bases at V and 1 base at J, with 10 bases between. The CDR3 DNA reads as TGTGCCAGCAGGACCCAGGAATCCTACGAGCAGTACTTC. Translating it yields CASRTQESYEQYF.

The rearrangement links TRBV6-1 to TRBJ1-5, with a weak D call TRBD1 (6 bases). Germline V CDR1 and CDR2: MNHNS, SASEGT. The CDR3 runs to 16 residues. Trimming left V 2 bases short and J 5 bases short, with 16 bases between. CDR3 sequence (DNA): TGTGCCAGCAGTGAAACTTACACAGGGTTATATCAGCCCCAGCATTTT. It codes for CASSETYTGLYQPQHF.

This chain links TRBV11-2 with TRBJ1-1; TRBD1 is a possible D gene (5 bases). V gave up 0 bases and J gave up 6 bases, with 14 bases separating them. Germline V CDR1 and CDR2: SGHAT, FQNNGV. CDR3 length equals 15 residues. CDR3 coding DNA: TGTGCCAGCAGCTTAGAGGGGGGTGCGGTCGCTGAAGCTTTCTTT. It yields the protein CASSLEGGAVAEAFF.

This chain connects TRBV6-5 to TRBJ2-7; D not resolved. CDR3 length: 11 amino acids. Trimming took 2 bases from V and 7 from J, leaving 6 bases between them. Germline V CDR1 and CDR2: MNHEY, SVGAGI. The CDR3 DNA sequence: TGTGCCAGCAGTTACGGCCCGGAGCAGTACTTC. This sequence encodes CASSYGPEQYF.

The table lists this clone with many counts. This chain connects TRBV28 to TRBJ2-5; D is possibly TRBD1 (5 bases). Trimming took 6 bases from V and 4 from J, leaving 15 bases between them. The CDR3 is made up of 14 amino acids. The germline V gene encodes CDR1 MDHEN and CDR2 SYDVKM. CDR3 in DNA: TGTGCCAGCAGAGGCAGGGTATTAGGAGAGACCCAGTACTTC. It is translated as CASRGRVLGETQYF.

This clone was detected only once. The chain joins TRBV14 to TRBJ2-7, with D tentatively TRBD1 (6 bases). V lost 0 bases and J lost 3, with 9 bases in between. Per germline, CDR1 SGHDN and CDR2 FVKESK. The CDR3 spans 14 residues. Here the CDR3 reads CASSQDGQSYEQYF. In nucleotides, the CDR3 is TGTGCCAGCAGCCAAGATGGACAGAGCTACGAGCAGTACTTC.

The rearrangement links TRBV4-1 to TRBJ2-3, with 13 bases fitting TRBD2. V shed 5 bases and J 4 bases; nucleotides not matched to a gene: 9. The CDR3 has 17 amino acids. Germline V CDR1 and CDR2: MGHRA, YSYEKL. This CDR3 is CASSNPGLAGTSDTQYF. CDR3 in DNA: TGCGCCAGCAGCAACCCGGGACTAGCGGGAACCTCAGATACGCAGTATTTT.

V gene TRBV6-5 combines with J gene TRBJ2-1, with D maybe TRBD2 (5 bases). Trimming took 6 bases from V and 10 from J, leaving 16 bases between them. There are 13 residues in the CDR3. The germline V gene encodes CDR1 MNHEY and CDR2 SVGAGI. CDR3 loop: CASSTIRDSEQFF. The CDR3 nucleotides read TGTGCCAGCAGCACGATCCGGGATTCCGAGCAGTTCTTC.

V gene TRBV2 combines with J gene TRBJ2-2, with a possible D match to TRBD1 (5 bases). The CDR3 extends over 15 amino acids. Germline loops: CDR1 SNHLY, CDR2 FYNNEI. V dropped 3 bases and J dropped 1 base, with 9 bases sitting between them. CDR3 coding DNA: TGTGCCAGCAGTGAGACAGTTTTGAACACCGGGGAGCTGTTTTTT. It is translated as CASSETVLNTGELFF.

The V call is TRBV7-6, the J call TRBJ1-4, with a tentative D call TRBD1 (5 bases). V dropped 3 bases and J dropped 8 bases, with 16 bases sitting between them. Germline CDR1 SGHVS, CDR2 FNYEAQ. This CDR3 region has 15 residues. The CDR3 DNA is TGTGCCAGCAGCTTGGGGGGAGAGCGGTACGAAAAACTGTTTTTT. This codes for CASSLGGERYEKLFF.

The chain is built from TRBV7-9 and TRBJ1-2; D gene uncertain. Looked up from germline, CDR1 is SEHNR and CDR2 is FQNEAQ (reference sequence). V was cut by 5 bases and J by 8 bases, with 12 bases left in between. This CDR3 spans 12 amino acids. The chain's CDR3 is CASSPSIFGYTF. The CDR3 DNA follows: TGTGCCAGCAGCCCCAGTATATTCGGCTACACCTTC. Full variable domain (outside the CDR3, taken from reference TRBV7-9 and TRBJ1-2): DTGVSQNPRHKITKRGQNVTFRCDPISEHNRLYWYRQTLGQGPEFLTYFQNEAQLEKSRLLSDRFSAERPKGSFSTLEIQRTEQGDSAMYLCASSPSIFGYTFGSGTRLTVV.

The CDR3 DNA reads TGTGCCAGCAGCGGTCAGGGGGCTTCTGGCTACACCTTC. Translation: CASSGQGASGYTF. This sequence joins TRBV9 and TRBJ1-2; 8 nucleotides agree with TRBD1. The CDR3 covers 13 residues. V lost 3 bases and J lost 7; bases outside the gene matches: 5. From germline, CDR1 is SGDLS and CDR2 YYNGEE.

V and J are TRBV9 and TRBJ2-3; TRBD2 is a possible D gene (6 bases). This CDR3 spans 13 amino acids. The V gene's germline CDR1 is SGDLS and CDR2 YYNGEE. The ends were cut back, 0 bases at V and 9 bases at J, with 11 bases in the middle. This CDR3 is CASSVDYGSTQYF. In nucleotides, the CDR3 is TGTGCCAGCAGCGTAGACTACGGGAGCACGCAGTATTTT.